This passage covers 7 T cell receptor beta chains from one sample sequenced in a study of control samples from healthy donors and cancer patients. Produced via immunoSEQ multiplex PCR; TCRdb's table is partial and in-frame only. The sample carries 200,000 to 250,000 clones, roughly 94% recorded once. Sequencing was performed on blood. The source is a man aged 45-60 years in good health.

The genes are TRBV27 and TRBJ2-6; D remains ambiguous. The germline V gene encodes CDR1 MNHEY and CDR2 SMNVEV (reference sequence). This CDR3 has 15 amino acids. V shed 0 bases and J shed 4 bases, with 7 bases lying between them. Here the CDR3 reads CASSLSIEGANVLTF. CDR3 DNA sequence: TGTGCCAGCAGTTTATCAATTGAGGGGGCCAACGTCCTGACTTTC.

The chain combines TRBV7-9 with TRBJ1-3; TRBD1 matches 8 bases. Germline CDR1 SEHNR, CDR2 FQNEAQ (reference sequence). Unmatched junction bases numbered 2, after V lost 5 bases and J lost 2 bases. The length of the CDR3 is 14 residues. CDR3 nucleotide sequence: TGTGCCAGCAGCCGGGGACAGGCTGGAAACACCATATATTTT. It specifies CASSRGQAGNTIYF.

This rearrangement joins TRBV6-6 to TRBJ2-7; 9 bases line up with TRBD1. V was pared by 6 bases and J by 2 bases, with 5 bases of the junction left unmatched. The CDR3 has 14 amino acids. Per the germline V gene, CDR1 is MNHNY and CDR2 is SVGAGI (reference sequence). The CDR3 region is CASSHGTGTYEQYV. CDR3 sequence (DNA): TGTGCCAGCAGCCACGGGACAGGGACCTACGAGCAGTACGTC.

The chain combines TRBV5-1 with TRBJ1-4, with unresolved D. The CDR3 loop spans 14 amino acids. V gave up 2 bases and J gave up 7 bases, with 12 bases separating them. Germline CDR1 and CDR2: SGHRS and YFSETQ. CDR3 in amino acids: CASSFFRESEKLFF. The CDR3, as DNA: TGCGCCAGCAGCTTTTTCAGAGAGAGTGAAAAACTGTTTTTT.

The chain combines TRBV7-9 with TRBJ2-7; 9 bases are shared with TRBD1. This CDR3 is 16 amino acids long. Germline V CDR1 and CDR2: SEHNR, FQNEAQ (reference sequence). J lost 7 bases, V lost 4 bases, and 14 bases had no gene match. The CDR3: CASSYLTGGLQGEQYF. In DNA, the CDR3 is TGTGCCAGCAGCTATCTCACAGGGGGCCTTCAGGGTGAGCAGTACTTC.

The gene calls are TRBV3-1 (or the pseudogene TRBV3-2) and TRBJ2-3; TRBD2 agrees at 11 bases. Germline CDR1 and CDR2: LGHDT and YNNKEL (reference sequence). The CDR3 runs 15 residues. Trimming took 4 bases from V and 5 from J; bases not matched to a gene: 5. CDR3: CASSLLAGDGDTQYF. DNA of the CDR3: TGTGCCAGCAGCCTACTAGCGGGGGACGGAGATACGCAGTATTTT.

The chain links TRBV6-5 to TRBJ1-2, with TRBD1 matching 9 bases. After removal of 4 bases from V and 2 bases from J, the junction contained 5 bases not matched to a gene. This CDR3 has 15 residues. Germline CDR1 reads MNHEY; CDR2 reads SVGAGI. The CDR3: CASSFDGTGNYGYTF. In DNA, the CDR3 is TGTGCCAGCAGTTTCGACGGGACAGGGAACTATGGCTACACCTTC.